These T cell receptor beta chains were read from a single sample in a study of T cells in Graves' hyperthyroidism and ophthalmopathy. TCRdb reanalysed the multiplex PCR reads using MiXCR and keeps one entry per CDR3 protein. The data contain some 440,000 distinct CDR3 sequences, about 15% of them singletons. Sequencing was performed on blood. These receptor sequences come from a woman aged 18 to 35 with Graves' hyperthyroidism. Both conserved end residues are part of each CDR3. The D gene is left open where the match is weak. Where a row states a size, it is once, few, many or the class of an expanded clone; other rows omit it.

CASSPREGLAGGNEQFF	TGTGCCAGCAGCCCCCGAGAGGGACTAGCGGGGGGGAATGAGCAGTTCTTC	TRBV3-1	TRBJ2-1	TRBD2	few
CASSPHGTSVTDTQYF	TGTGCCAGCAGCCCACACGGGACTAGCGTCACAGATACGCAGTATTTT	TRBV7-8	TRBJ2-3	TRBD2	many
CASNSRGRGETQYF	TGTGCCAGCAATAGCAGGGGGCGAGGAGAGACCCAGTACTTC	TRBV7-9	TRBJ2-5	TRBD1	many
CASSLYVSIHNEQFF	TGTGCCAGCTCGCTCTACGTGAGTATCCACAATGAGCAGTTCTTC	TRBV18	TRBJ2-1	NA	few
CASSYSGTVRSTDTQYF	TGTGCCAGCAGTTACTCTGGGACGGTTCGTAGCACAGATACGCAGTATTTT	TRBV6-5	TRBJ2-3	NA	NA
CASSPGTGAEAFF	TGTGCCAGCAGCCCCGGGACAGGGGCTGAAGCTTTCTTT	TRBV3-1	TRBJ1-1	TRBD1	NA
CATGQVTNEKLFF	TGTGCCACTGGACAGGTGACTAATGAAAAACTGTTTTTT	TRBV28	TRBJ1-4	TRBD1	many
CASTAGRGNEKLFF	TGTGCCAGCACCGCCGGGAGGGGGAATGAAAAACTGTTTTTT	TRBV12-3/TRBV12-4	TRBJ1-4	NA	many
CASSINLLSIQYF	TGTGCCAGTAGTATTAACCTTCTAAGCATTCAGTACTTC	TRBV19	TRBJ2-4	NA	few
CSVRQDTQYF	TGCAGCGTTCGCCAAGATACGCAGTATTTT	TRBV29-1	TRBJ2-3	NA	many
CSARKPLRLYNEQFF	TGCAGTGCTAGGAAGCCACTAAGACTCTACAATGAGCAGTTCTTC	TRBV20-1	TRBJ2-1	NA	many
CASSLTTGDGGANVLTF	TGTGCCAGCAGCTTAACGACAGGAGATGGTGGGGCCAACGTCCTGACTTTC	TRBV7-6	TRBJ2-6	NA	many
CASGFNYEKLFF	TGTGCCAGCGGCTTTAACTATGAAAAGCTGTTTTTT	TRBV7-8	TRBJ1-4	NA	NA
CASGEGQPQHF	TGTGCCAGCGGCGAGGGGCAGCCCCAGCATTTT	TRBV7-9	TRBJ1-5	NA	many
CASSLVAQGTIYEQYF	TGTGCCAGCAGCTTAGTTGCCCAGGGCACCATCTACGAGCAGTACTTC	TRBV7-8	TRBJ2-7	NA	NA
CAWSRLAGANGGEQYF	TGTGCCTGGAGTCGACTAGCGGGGGCCAACGGGGGCGAGCAGTACTTC	TRBV30	TRBJ2-7	TRBD2	many
CASSISHGGYKQYF	TGTGCCAGTAGTATCTCTCATGGGGGCTACAAGCAGTACTTC	TRBV19	TRBJ2-7	NA	NA
CASSLLGTSGSYEQYF	TGTGCCAGCAGCCTATTAGGGACTAGCGGGAGTTACGAGCAGTACTTC	TRBV7-2	TRBJ2-7	TRBD2	many
CASSSGSSTDTQYF	TGTGCCAGCAGTAGCGGATCAAGCACAGATACGCAGTATTTT	TRBV28	TRBJ2-3	NA	many
CSVELGGAGYTF	TGCAGCGTTGAATTGGGGGGGGCTGGCTACACCTTC	TRBV29-1	TRBJ1-2	NA	NA
CASSRGALGQPQHF	TGTGCCAGCAGCCGCGGGGCGCTCGGTCAGCCCCAGCATTTT	TRBV6-1	TRBJ1-5	NA	many
CASSYGPLNSPLHF	TGTGCCAGCAGTTATGGACCGCTCAATTCACCCCTCCACTTT	TRBV6-4	TRBJ1-6	NA	NA
CASQNSNTGELFF	TGTGCCAGCCAAAACTCGAACACCGGGGAGCTGTTTTTT	TRBV6-1	TRBJ2-2	NA	many
CASSLAGRLQETQYF	TGTGCCAGCAGCTTAGCAGGACGGCTCCAAGAGACCCAGTACTTC	TRBV11-2	TRBJ2-5	NA	many
CASSLRQGFTYEQYF	TGTGCCAGCAGCTTAAGGCAGGGTTTTACCTACGAGCAGTACTTC	TRBV7-9	TRBJ2-7	NA	medium-sized
CASSPRAGDEENEQFF	TGTGCCAGCAGCCCCAGAGCGGGGGACGAAGAAAATGAGCAGTTCTTC	TRBV3-1	TRBJ2-1	TRBD2	NA
CASSIPQGFSYNEQFF	TGTGCCAGTAGTATTCCCCAGGGCTTCTCCTACAATGAGCAGTTCTTC	TRBV19	TRBJ2-1	NA	few
CASSRDTSSGNTIYF	TGTGCCAGCTCTCGGGACACCTCCTCTGGAAACACCATATATTTT	TRBV2	TRBJ1-3	NA	many
CASSLETGDTQYF	TGTGCCAGCAGCTTAGAGACAGGGGATACGCAGTATTTT	TRBV11-2	TRBJ2-3	TRBD1	many
CSARDPRLAGGIQYF	TGCAGTGCTAGAGATCCGAGACTAGCGGGAGGGATTCAGTACTTC	TRBV20-1	TRBJ2-4	TRBD2	NA
CASSYLDSGDETQYF	TGTGCCAGCAGTTACTTGGATAGCGGGGATGAGACCCAGTACTTC	TRBV6-5	TRBJ2-5	TRBD2	NA
CASSHTRSSYNEQFF	TGTGCCAGCAGCCACACTAGAAGCTCCTACAATGAGCAGTTCTTC	TRBV12-3/TRBV12-4	TRBJ2-1	NA	many
CSARDPRGGLTEAFF	TGCAGTGCTAGAGATCCGAGGGGGGGGTTGACTGAAGCTTTCTTT	TRBV20-1	TRBJ1-1	NA	many